This entry describes one T cell receptor beta chain. Method: immunoSEQ multiplex PCR; TCRdb's copy keeps in-frame clones and lacks some. Of roughly 100,000 clones in the sample, 75% to 90% were seen once. The data originate from a study of control samples from healthy donors and cancer patients. The CDR3 is 16 residues long. After removal of 0 bases from V and 2 bases from J, the junction contained 3 bases not matched to a gene. Per germline, CDR1 SGHDT and CDR2 YYEEEE. The sequenced sample was PBMCs. This chain joins TRBV5-6 and TRBJ1-2; 11 bases match TRBD1. The TCR originated in a man between 60 and 75 years old with lung cancer. The CDR3 sequence: CASSLVGQGANYGYTF. The CDR3 nucleotides are TGTGCCAGCAGCTTGGTCGGACAGGGGGCAAACTATGGCTACACCTTC.